Included here is one TCR beta chain sequence, with context. Method: immunoSEQ multiplex PCR; TCRdb's copy keeps in-frame clones and lacks some. The sample has over 35,000 clones, 90% seen once. The data originate from a study of T cell changes during pregnancy in multiple sclerosis. The CDR3 extends over 11 amino acids. Germline V gene sequence: CDR1 SGHDN, CDR2 FVKESK. The V and J ends lost 1 base and 5 bases respectively, with 3 bases between them. The V and J genes are TRBV14 and TRBJ2-7; no clear D gene. Here the sequenced sample was CD4+ T cells from peripheral blood mononuclear cells, taken in the first trimester of pregnancy. The receptor's source is a female donor in good health, enrolled as a control in a pregnancy study. CDR3 amino acids: CASSQADEQYF. CDR3 DNA: TGTGCCAGCAGCCAAGCAGACGAGCAGTACTTC.